A single sample gave rise to the 2 T cell receptor beta chains below, sequenced in a study of T cell responses to AZD1222 COVID-19 vaccine. Here immunoSEQ multiplex PCR was the method, and the copy in TCRdb shows in-frame clones only, minus some. Among fewer than 200,000 clones listed, approximately 91% were seen once. The sequences come from peripheral blood, collected on day 0 of AZD1222 vaccination. These receptors originate from an adult in good health.

A single count supports this clone. The rearrangement links TRBV12-3 or TRBV12-4 to TRBJ2-7; D may be TRBD1 (5 bases). The CDR3 runs 13 residues. V gave up 6 bases and J gave up 5 bases, with 14 bases separating them. The CDR3 sequence is CASSPQAGHEQYF. The CDR3 DNA sequence: TGTGCCAGCAGCCCACAGGCAGGGCACGAGCAGTACTTC.

This clone was found a few times. The rearrangement uses TRBV2 and TRBJ2-1, with 9 bases identical to TRBD1. The V segment lost 5 bases and the J segment 5 bases; nucleotides outside the gene matches: 13. The CDR3 extends over 17 amino acids. Germline CDR1 reads SNHLY; CDR2 reads FYNNEI. This chain's CDR3 is CASSPNTGTGYNNEQFF. The DNA of the CDR3 is TGTGCCAGCAGTCCAAACACCGGGACAGGGTATAACAATGAGCAGTTCTTC.